These 5 T cell receptor beta chains were sequenced from one sample in a study of T cell changes during pregnancy in multiple sclerosis. Sequencing used immunoSEQ multiplex PCR; TCRdb keeps in-frame clones, though not all of them. The sample carries nearly 110,000 clones, roughly 92% recorded once. The sequenced sample was peripheral blood, obtained in the third trimester of pregnancy. These receptors all come from a female donor in good health, enrolled as a control in a pregnancy study.

This rearrangement joins TRBV5-1 to TRBJ2-7, with 9 bases lining up with TRBD1. V dropped 4 bases and J dropped 4; count of bases not matched to a gene: 6. Germline CDR1 reads SGHRS; CDR2 reads YFSETQ. The CDR3 has 14 amino acids. CDR3 sequence: CASSVGTGRYEQYF. CDR3 bases: TGCGCCAGCAGCGTAGGGACAGGGAGGTACGAGCAGTACTTC. Looking up the rest from reference TRBV5-1 and TRBJ2-7 gives the full variable domain: KAGVTQTPRYLIKTRGQQVTLSCSPISGHRSVSWYQQTPGQGLQFLFEYFSETQRNKGNFPGRFSGRQFSNSRSEMNVSTLELGDSALYLCASSVGTGRYEQYFGPGTRLTVT.

This chain links TRBV6-5 with TRBJ1-1, with 7 bases identical to TRBD1. The CDR3 consists of 15 residues. CDR1 and CDR2 from the germline V gene are MNHEY and SVGAGI. V shed 4 bases and J 1 base; nucleotides not matched to a gene: 6. The CDR3 coding sequence is TGTGCCAGCAGTTCTCCGGGACAGCCGAACACTGAAGCTTTCTTT. Protein sequence: CASSSPGQPNTEAFF.

CDR3: CATSTGRVDSPLHF. The DNA for the CDR3 is TGTGCCACCAGCACCGGCAGGGTGGATTCACCCCTCCACTTT. The J gene is TRBJ1-6, the V gene TRBV15; possible D gene TRBD1, 5 bases. The V gene's germline CDR1 is LNHNV and CDR2 YYDKDF (reference sequence). This CDR3 region has 14 residues. Between the trimmed V and J ends, which lost 4 bases and 8 bases, there was a span of 12 bases.

The gene calls are TRBV5-1 and TRBJ2-3, with a possible D match to TRBD2 (6 bases). Trimming left V 0 bases short and J 5 bases short, with 13 bases between. The CDR3 totals 15 residues. From germline, CDR1 is SGHRS and CDR2 YFSETQ. DNA for the CDR3: TGCGCCAGCAGCTTGGCGGAGGGAAGGATAGATACGCAGTATTTT. Protein: CASSLAEGRIDTQYF.

V gene TRBV27 combines with J gene TRBJ2-7, with 7 bases aligning to TRBD1. Germline V lookup: CDR1 MNHEY, CDR2 SMNVEV (reference sequence). This CDR3 spans 15 amino acids. The trim removed 3 bases at V and 0 bases at J, leaving 5 bases unmatched. The DNA for the CDR3 is TGTGCCAGCAGTTTGACAGGGTTGGGCTCCTACGAGCAGTACTTC. Protein product: CASSLTGLGSYEQYF.